This T cell receptor beta chain came from a study of blood T cell repertoires in COVID-19. Study-wide context: COVID-19 samples, acute and convalescent, were from the United States, Italy and Spain. Nucleic acid was either cDNA or gDNA, and it came from T cells, B-cell-depleted T cells, or PBMCs.

Authors' processing steps: By means of reference gene primer amplification, nucleated cell counts were estimated. Sequencing used immunoSEQ multiplex PCR; TCRdb keeps in-frame clones, though not all of them. Clone size and V and J calls were adopted from that table, with D and trimming inferred from the DNA. The sample consists of approximately 130,000 clones, approximately 86% of them appearing once. The CDR3 runs to 13 residues. CDR1 is SQVTM, CDR2 ANQGSEA, per germline. The trim removed 4 bases at V and 6 bases at J, leaving 5 bases unmatched. The sequencing sample was made of peripheral blood. This TCR was recovered from a woman in her forties or fifties who had recovered from COVID-19. The chain combines TRBV29-1 with TRBJ2-1, with TRBD1 identical over 8 bases. As DNA, the CDR3 is TGCAGCGTTGTCAGGGGGCTGAGCAATGAGCAGTTCTTC. Translating it yields CSVVRGLSNEQFF.